This T cell receptor beta chain appears in the sequencing data of a study of early T cells in non-severe SARS-CoV-2 infection. Findings and caveats of the study: VDJdb-based annotation leaned toward anti-spike CD8 responses and missed private and CD4 specificities.

TCRdb reprocessed the 5' RACE reads via MiXCR and lists one record per CDR3 protein. The table shows about 130,000 distinct CDR3 sequences, with under 15% occurring only once. This CDR3 comprises 15 residues. Germline V gene data show CDR1 as MGHRA and CDR2 as YSYEKL. V shed 8 bases and J 3 bases; nucleotides not matched to a gene: 10. This clonotype turned up a few times. The antigen is unknown. The chain combines TRBV4-1 with TRBJ2-5, with 9 bases identical to TRBD2. The clonotype originates from an adult who was a healthcare worker with PCR-confirmed SARS-CoV-2 infection or an uninfected control (not recorded which). The sequenced sample consisted of whole blood. For the CDR3, the DNA is TGCGCCAGCTCGATATATAGCGGGGGAAAAGAGACCCAGTACTTC. Amino acid sequence: CASSIYSGGKETQYF.